This T cell receptor beta chain was documented in a study of T cell repertoires in cytomegalovirus infection. Overall study: Indicated by public TCR beta signatures were CMV infection and matching HLA type.

Whole-study results and caveats: Predominance within the ex vivo response was attributable to HLA-C-restricted CMV-specific TCR beta clonotypes. Adding up the frequency of public TCR beta families identified people who carried CMV plus the relevant HLA.

The V and J ends lost 3 bases and 7 bases respectively, with 9 bases between them. This CDR3 is built from 12 residues. Germline assignment: CDR1 KGHSH and CDR2 LQKENI. In its sample, this clonotype was seen a few times. What it recognizes is unknown. From the reads, TCRdb called clonotypes with MiXCR, one entry per CDR3 protein. The sample includes about 400,000 distinct CDR3 sequences, 15% to 20% seen only once; the top ten take 8.7%. Sequencing was performed on PBMCs. This sequence was found in a human donor in good health (CMV status not recorded). Some clones in this sample may be carry-over from other donors' samples. The V and J genes are TRBV18 and TRBJ1-2; D might be TRBD1 (5 bases). CDR3 DNA sequence: TGTGCCAGCTCACCTGGGGGTGTTGGCTACACCTTC. Its translation: CASSPGGVGYTF.